This is a list of T cell receptor beta chains from one sample in a study of shared clonotypes between healthy human individuals. Using immunoSEQ multiplex PCR, the repertoire was profiled, and TCRdb retains in-frame clones only, with some absent. Of some 1,900,000 clones in the sample, around 96% were seen once. What was sequenced was naive CD8+ T cells sorted from blood. These receptors were obtained from a man between 18 and 29 years old in good health. CDR3s leave out the opening cysteine and the closing phenylalanine or tryptophan. Each record gives: V gene, CDR3 protein.

>TRBV4-3
ASSQGWVSGIDEQY
>TRBV5-4
ASSLGSGGDTQY
>TRBV5-6
ASSLLLAGLYTQY
>TRBV13
ASSHGRTYEQY
>TRBV29-1
SVEETGQGSTDTQY
>TRBV4-1
ASSQLTSGRPYEQY
>TRBV5-6
ASSAGLAGGTGELF
>TRBV4-3
ASSPGQEAYEQY
>TRBV27
ASSLGSSPLH
>TRBV27
ASRRGTGGLATNEKLF
>TRBV5-6
ASSLSGTVYEQY
>TRBV7-6
ASSLGGTEYEQY
>TRBV28
ASSFSDGDSPLH
>TRBV5-1
ASTPLPDRGYEQY
>TRBV19
ASSTDREEETQY
>TRBV7-8
ASSPKLAGGLHEQY